This T cell receptor beta chain was obtained from a study of blood T cell repertoires in COVID-19. Looking at the study overall: Italy, Spain and the United States were the sources of the convalescent and acute COVID-19 samples. From T cells, B-cell-depleted T cells, or PBMCs came the material, which was cDNA or gDNA.

Authors' data handling: Amplification from reference gene primers served as the basis for estimated nucleated cell counts. This table comes from immunoSEQ multiplex PCR, and its TCRdb copy is limited to in-frame clones, with some not included. D and trimming come from the DNA, and the V and J calls and clone size come from that table. This sample has about 190,000 clones, with around 89% found just once. The ends were cut back, 3 bases at V and 0 bases at J, with 9 bases in the middle. The CDR3 consists of 14 residues. Looked up from germline, CDR1 is SGHAT and CDR2 is FQNNGV. The sequence was collected from a human donor in a cohort sampled during active COVID-19. The chain links TRBV11-2 to TRBJ2-7; D possibly corresponds to TRBD2 (6 bases). The sample comprised peripheral blood. The CDR3 DNA sequence: TGTGCCAGCAGCTTTTGGGACTTCTCCTACGAGCAGTACTTC. It specifies CASSFWDFSYEQYF.